Sequencing of this TCR beta chain was carried out in a study of beta chain features in type 1 diabetes (dated by TCRdb to 2016 to 2018). As for the study more broadly: Mean age, gender distribution, total cell number and subset yield did not differ between patients and healthy donors. A total of approximately 100 million sorted cells were examined across all samples, and the number of cells per subset was strongly correlated with RNA yield. In the study, TCRB repertoires of sorted circulating CD4+ T cell subsets from recently diagnosed type 1 diabetes patients were compared with those of matched healthy donors. Naive and central memory subsets were obtained from all 30 or so donors, but regulatory and stem cell-like memory subsets were isolated from only 8 patients and roughly eight healthy donors. Results the study describes overall, beyond this receptor: Because cDNA was sequenced instead of genomic DNA, highly expressing activated cells could be over-represented, though the groups showed no difference in activation or CD3 levels. Patients with type 1 diabetes made fewer insertions and deleted more nucleotides at VDJ recombination sites, implying thymic rearrangement abnormalities. Shorter templates might be favored by PCR, yet because patient and control samples were amplified and corrected together, any such skew would affect both groups equally. In all four CD4+ subsets, TCRB CDR3 length was moderately but significantly shorter in type 1 diabetes patients. Naive, central memory and regulatory TCRB repertoires appeared to be more alike among patients than among healthy donors. Because the HLA sub-analyses included only small numbers of individuals, any influence of HLA type on TCRB rearrangement was left unresolved.

Between the V and J ends, shortened by 4 bases and 0 bases respectively, the junction contains 13 bases. From the germline V gene, CDR1 is MNHNS and CDR2 is SASEGT. From its cysteine to its phenylalanine, the CDR3 spans 16 amino acids. CDR3 DNA only is kept here, 48 bases in frame from base 1. The entire amount of isolated RNA was reverse transcribed using the High Capacity cDNA Reverse Transcription Kit, so the sequenced TCRB transcripts were expressed ones. Deep immunoSEQ sequencing was applied to naive, central memory and regulatory T cell samples, giving an average of about 3.57 million total reads per sample. Sorted cells were lysed in RLT buffer and RNA was extracted with DNase-treated RNeasy Micro or Mini kits, depending on cell number. Each cell subset was processed on its own to prevent cross-contamination, while patient and healthy donor samples were processed together. Using the immunoSEQ multiplex PCR, TCRB sequences were amplified from cDNA into 87-bp fragments spanning the CDR3 region. The amplicons were sequenced using the Illumina HiSeq platform. The study's own analysis went as follows. PCR bias was corrected computationally using synthetic template baselines, and reads within Hamming distance 2 were collapsed, with unmergeable singletons discarded. Reads were aligned against IMGT so that V, D and J genes, CDR3 length and insertions or deletions at six rearrangement sites could be assigned. Within each subset, clonotype counts were normalized to sorted cell number, after which true diversity and Gini coefficients were computed with the tcR R package. The overlap coefficient, calculated on TCRB nucleotide sequences, was used to measure repertoire sharing. Out-of-frame TCRB sequences from naive cells were analyzed as a proxy for the pre-selection repertoire. In TCRdb, the immuneACCESS table is reduced to in-frame sequences with V and J assigned. These tables do not hold every clone; where another copy was compared, an unresolved V gene accounts for under half, and the others remain unexplained. V and J calls and clone size follow that table, whereas D and trimming were derived from the DNA. The sample table holds almost 250,000 clones, of which roughly 13% were seen once. More than 0.02% of the sample goes to the ten largest clones.

Worth noting for this clone: The antigen it recognizes is unknown. No qualities accompany the bases; no much larger clone lies one base away.

From each donor, a single peripheral blood sample of around 0.12 L on average was drawn into heparinised tubes. Naive, central memory, regulatory and stem cell-like memory CD4+ T cells were sorted on a BD FACSAria II using a panel including CD45RO, CCR7, CD25, CD127, CD95 and CD27. Every sorted population had a purity above 98%. Right away, PBMCs were isolated by Lymphoprep density gradient centrifugation and were stained directly, with no culture step. To minimize batch effects, samples were stained and sorted in pairs, one healthy donor with one patient per experiment. Recombination linked TRBV6-1 to TRBJ1-5; the D gene is perhaps TRBD1, from 5 matching bases. This sequence originates from a middle-aged woman in good health. The sample comprised naive CD4+ T cells from blood. The cell subset or site tag for this specimen amounts to: true naive CD4+ T cells. CDR3 loop: CASSGGGGSSNQPQHF. The DNA sequence reads TGTGCCAGCAGTGGGGGGGGTGGGTCTAGCAATCAGCCCCAGCATTTT.